This is a list of T cell receptor beta chains from one sample in a study of cytomegalovirus exposure and HLA in healthy donors. Data came from immunoSEQ multiplex PCR; TCRdb stores just in-frame clones and leaves some out. The table lists over 60,000 clones, about 69% of them singletons, with under 6% in the top ten. Sequenced material: PBMCs. Receptor source: a young woman in good health and CMV-seronegative. Both conserved end residues are part of each CDR3. D genes are given only for firm matches. Clone size is not always given. Where it is, it says once, few, many or a class for expanded clones.

d_call: NA
clone_size: NA
v_call: TRBV5-6
j_call: TRBJ2-7
cdr3_nt: TGTGCCAGCAGCTTCGCTCCCGAGGGATTTTCCTACGAGCAGTACTTC
cdr3_aa: CASSFAPEGFSYEQYF

d_call: NA
clone_size: NA
v_call: TRBV29-1
j_call: TRBJ1-5
cdr3_nt: TGCAGCGTCGAAGAATCCTCCGGTCAGCCCCAGCATTTT
cdr3_aa: CSVEESSGQPQHF

d_call: NA
clone_size: NA
v_call: TRBV4-1
j_call: TRBJ1-1
cdr3_nt: TGCGCCAGCAGCCTCCGGGGGGGGGTAGACAACACTGAAGCTTTCTTT
cdr3_aa: CASSLRGGVDNTEAFF

d_call: NA
clone_size: NA
v_call: TRBV30
j_call: TRBJ2-3
cdr3_nt: TGTGCCTGGAGTCTTACAGATACGCAGTATTTT
cdr3_aa: CAWSLTDTQYF

d_call: TRBD2
clone_size: NA
v_call: TRBV5-1
j_call: TRBJ2-2
cdr3_nt: TGCGCCAGCAGCTTGGGCGGGAGTGGAGTCACCGGGGAGCTGTTTTTT
cdr3_aa: CASSLGGSGVTGELFF

d_call: NA
clone_size: NA
v_call: TRBV5-3
j_call: TRBJ2-7
cdr3_nt: TGTGCCAGAAGCTTCCGGGAGACGTACGAGCAGTACTTC
cdr3_aa: CARSFRETYEQYF

d_call: TRBD1
clone_size: NA
v_call: TRBV30
j_call: TRBJ1-2
cdr3_nt: TGTGCCTGGAATTTTCCGGACAGGGGGCTAGTGAGTTATGGCTACACCTTC
cdr3_aa: CAWNFPDRGLVSYGYTF

d_call: TRBD1
clone_size: NA
v_call: TRBV5-1
j_call: TRBJ1-2
cdr3_nt: TGCGCCAGCAGCTTAGGGACAGGAAACTATGGCTACACCTTC
cdr3_aa: CASSLGTGNYGYTF

d_call: NA
clone_size: NA
v_call: TRBV5-5
j_call: TRBJ2-7
cdr3_nt: TGTGCCAGCAGCTTGGCCATCTACGAGCAGTACTTC
cdr3_aa: CASSLAIYEQYF

d_call: NA
clone_size: NA
v_call: TRBV6-5
j_call: TRBJ1-2
cdr3_nt: TGTGCCAGCAGAAATACTAAGGATGGCTACACCTTC
cdr3_aa: CASRNTKDGYTF

d_call: TRBD2
clone_size: NA
v_call: TRBV2
j_call: TRBJ2-5
cdr3_nt: TGTGCCAGCACACGGGAGGTAAGGGAGCAGTACTTC
cdr3_aa: CASTREVREQYF

d_call: NA
clone_size: NA
v_call: TRBV6-7
j_call: TRBJ1-4
cdr3_nt: TGTGCCCCGAACGGGGTGACAACTAATGAAAAACTGTTTTTT
cdr3_aa: CAPNGVTTNEKLFF

d_call: NA
clone_size: NA
v_call: TRBV29-1
j_call: TRBJ1-2
cdr3_nt: TGCAGCGGCGACACCGGCAACTATGGCTACACCTTC
cdr3_aa: CSGDTGNYGYTF

d_call: NA
clone_size: NA
v_call: TRBV25-1
j_call: TRBJ2-3
cdr3_nt: TGTGCCAGCAGTGAATCCCAGGGCGCAGATACGCAGTATTTT
cdr3_aa: CASSESQGADTQYF

d_call: NA
clone_size: NA
v_call: TRBV7-8
j_call: TRBJ1-2
cdr3_nt: TGTGCCAGCAGCACCACTCCGACGGGGGTCGGTGGCTACACCTTC
cdr3_aa: CASSTTPTGVGGYTF

d_call: NA
clone_size: NA
v_call: TRBV15
j_call: TRBJ1-2
cdr3_nt: TGTGCCACCAGCAGCGAGGTTCTTTCCCCATACTATGGCTACACCTTC
cdr3_aa: CATSSEVLSPYYGYTF

d_call: NA
clone_size: NA
v_call: TRBV11-2
j_call: TRBJ2-7
cdr3_nt: TGTGCCAGCAGCCCCATCTCCCGGAGGGCGAGCTCCTACGAGCAGTACTTC
cdr3_aa: CASSPISRRASSYEQYF

d_call: TRBD2
clone_size: NA
v_call: TRBV19
j_call: TRBJ2-1
cdr3_nt: TGTGCCAGTACCAGGACTAGCGGCTCCTACAATGAGCAGTTCTTC
cdr3_aa: CASTRTSGSYNEQFF

d_call: TRBD2
clone_size: NA
v_call: TRBV30
j_call: TRBJ2-2
cdr3_nt: TGTGCCTGGGACGGGACTAGCGGGAGAACGAACACCGGGGAGCTGTTTTTT
cdr3_aa: CAWDGTSGRTNTGELFF

d_call: NA
clone_size: NA
v_call: TRBV6-6
j_call: TRBJ2-3
cdr3_nt: TGTGCCAGCAGCCCCACTAGAGCAGATACGCAGTATTTT
cdr3_aa: CASSPTRADTQYF

d_call: TRBD1
clone_size: few
v_call: TRBV14
j_call: TRBJ1-1
cdr3_nt: TGTGCCAGCAGGAAGGGAGACAGGGACACTGAAGCTTTCTTT
cdr3_aa: CASRKGDRDTEAFF

d_call: NA
clone_size: NA
v_call: TRBV6-1
j_call: TRBJ1-6
cdr3_nt: TGTGCCAGCACTGGGGGGGGTAATTCACCCCTCCACTTT
cdr3_aa: CASTGGGNSPLHF

d_call: TRBD1
clone_size: few
v_call: TRBV28
j_call: TRBJ2-1
cdr3_nt: TGTGCCACCACGGGACAGGGCTTCAATGAGCAGTTCTTC
cdr3_aa: CATTGQGFNEQFF

d_call: NA
clone_size: NA
v_call: TRBV5-4
j_call: TRBJ1-3
cdr3_nt: TGTGCCAGCAGCCAGGGGTTCGATGGTAACACCATATATTTT
cdr3_aa: CASSQGFDGNTIYF

d_call: NA
clone_size: NA
v_call: TRBV9
j_call: TRBJ2-3
cdr3_nt: TGTGCCAGCAGCCCATCCGGCGAGGGTCCCACAGATACGCAGTATTTT
cdr3_aa: CASSPSGEGPTDTQYF

d_call: TRBD1
clone_size: NA
v_call: TRBV14
j_call: TRBJ1-2
cdr3_nt: TGTGCCAGCAGAAGACAGGGGAGCTATGGCTACACCTTC
cdr3_aa: CASRRQGSYGYTF

d_call: TRBD2
clone_size: NA
v_call: TRBV19
j_call: TRBJ2-2
cdr3_nt: TGTGCCAGTAGTATAGTGACTAGCGGAAACACCGGGGAGCTGTTTTTT
cdr3_aa: CASSIVTSGNTGELFF

d_call: TRBD1
clone_size: NA
v_call: TRBV19
j_call: TRBJ2-1
cdr3_nt: TGTGCCAGTAGTCGGGACAGGACCTACAATGAGCAGTTCTTC
cdr3_aa: CASSRDRTYNEQFF

d_call: NA
clone_size: NA
v_call: TRBV28
j_call: TRBJ1-4
cdr3_nt: TGTGCCAGCAGTCTCACAGGGATACCAGAAAAACTGTTTTTT
cdr3_aa: CASSLTGIPEKLFF

d_call: TRBD1
clone_size: once
v_call: TRBV19
j_call: TRBJ1-2
cdr3_nt: TGTGCCAGTAGTAACCCTGGGACAGGCAACTATGGCTACACCTTC
cdr3_aa: CASSNPGTGNYGYTF

d_call: NA
clone_size: few
v_call: TRBV28
j_call: TRBJ2-1
cdr3_nt: TGTGCCAGCAGCCGATACAGCAATGAGCAGTTCTTC
cdr3_aa: CASSRYSNEQFF

d_call: NA
clone_size: NA
v_call: TRBV12-5
j_call: TRBJ1-2
cdr3_nt: TGTGCTAGTGGCGCCCGAGAGGGTGGCTACACCTTC
cdr3_aa: CASGAREGGYTF

d_call: TRBD2
clone_size: NA
v_call: TRBV7-3
j_call: TRBJ2-1
cdr3_nt: TGTGCCAGCAGCCCCGGACTAGCGGTAGACAATGAGCAGTTCTTC
cdr3_aa: CASSPGLAVDNEQFF

d_call: NA
clone_size: NA
v_call: TRBV30
j_call: TRBJ2-3
cdr3_nt: TGTGCCTGGGCGCACCATACAGATACGCAGTATTTT
cdr3_aa: CAWAHHTDTQYF

d_call: NA
clone_size: NA
v_call: TRBV4-1
j_call: TRBJ1-2
cdr3_nt: TGCGCCAGCAGCCAAGAAGCCGCCCAGGGTTGGTATGGCTACACCTTC
cdr3_aa: CASSQEAAQGWYGYTF

d_call: TRBD1
clone_size: few
v_call: TRBV19
j_call: TRBJ1-2
cdr3_nt: TGTGCTAGTTGTATAGAGGGGGCGGCCTACGGCTACACCTTC
cdr3_aa: CASCIEGAAYGYTF

d_call: TRBD2
clone_size: NA
v_call: TRBV28
j_call: TRBJ2-1
cdr3_nt: TGTGCCAGCAGCTCCTCTGGAGCGGGGGCGTACAATGAGCAGTTCTTC
cdr3_aa: CASSSSGAGAYNEQFF

d_call: TRBD1
clone_size: few
v_call: TRBV5-3
j_call: TRBJ2-7
cdr3_nt: TGTGCCAGAAGCTTGCGACGGGACAGGCTGTATGAAATATACGAGCAGTACTTC
cdr3_aa: CARSLRRDRLYEIYEQYF

d_call: TRBD2
clone_size: NA
v_call: TRBV5-1
j_call: TRBJ2-7
cdr3_nt: TGCGCCAGCAGCCTTACTAGCGGGGGAGCCTACGAGCAGTACTTC
cdr3_aa: CASSLTSGGAYEQYF

d_call: NA
clone_size: once
v_call: TRBV19
j_call: TRBJ1-2
cdr3_nt: TGTGCCAGTAGTATGAAGGGCGAACAGGCGAGAAACTATGGCTACACCTTC
cdr3_aa: CASSMKGEQARNYGYTF

d_call: NA
clone_size: NA
v_call: TRBV9
j_call: TRBJ2-3
cdr3_nt: TGTGCCAGCAGCGGGGGGGTCACAGATACGCAGTATTTT
cdr3_aa: CASSGGVTDTQYF

d_call: TRBD1
clone_size: NA
v_call: TRBV10-3
j_call: TRBJ2-3
cdr3_nt: TGTGCCATCAGTGGGGACAGGGGCGGAGGTACGCAGTATTTT
cdr3_aa: CAISGDRGGGTQYF

d_call: NA
clone_size: NA
v_call: TRBV29-1
j_call: TRBJ2-7
cdr3_nt: TGCAGCGTTGAGGACGGGAGCACCTACGAGCAGTACTTC
cdr3_aa: CSVEDGSTYEQYF

d_call: NA
clone_size: NA
v_call: TRBV7-2
j_call: TRBJ2-7
cdr3_nt: TGTGCCAGCAGCTTAGCGGGACACGTAACCTACGAGCAGTACTTC
cdr3_aa: CASSLAGHVTYEQYF

d_call: NA
clone_size: NA
v_call: TRBV27
j_call: TRBJ2-1
cdr3_nt: TGTGCCAGCAGTTTATCGCTAGGTCTCTACAATGAGCAGTTCTTC
cdr3_aa: CASSLSLGLYNEQFF

d_call: NA
clone_size: NA
v_call: TRBV6-5
j_call: TRBJ2-1
cdr3_nt: TGTGCCAGCAGTTACCAGGACAGCTACAATGAGCAGTTCTTC
cdr3_aa: CASSYQDSYNEQFF

d_call: NA
clone_size: NA
v_call: TRBV27
j_call: TRBJ1-4
cdr3_nt: TGTGCCAGCAAGCAGGCTAATGAAAAACTGTTTTTT
cdr3_aa: CASKQANEKLFF

d_call: TRBD1
clone_size: few
v_call: TRBV2
j_call: TRBJ1-3
cdr3_nt: TGTGCCAGCAGTGATCACGGACAGGGGGCGGGAAACACCATATATTTT
cdr3_aa: CASSDHGQGAGNTIYF

d_call: NA
clone_size: NA
v_call: TRBV11-2
j_call: TRBJ2-2
cdr3_nt: TGTGCCAGCAGCTTAGACCTAGCTAACACCGGGGAGCTGTTTTTT
cdr3_aa: CASSLDLANTGELFF

d_call: NA
clone_size: few
v_call: TRBV5-5
j_call: TRBJ1-5
cdr3_nt: TGTGCCAGCAGCTTCTTACAGGCGTCCAATCAGCCCCAGCATTTT
cdr3_aa: CASSFLQASNQPQHF

d_call: NA
clone_size: NA
v_call: TRBV7-7
j_call: TRBJ2-2
cdr3_nt: TGTGCCAGCAGCTTAGACACCACCGGGGAGCTGTTTTTT
cdr3_aa: CASSLDTTGELFF

d_call: NA
clone_size: NA
v_call: TRBV2
j_call: TRBJ2-1
cdr3_nt: TGTGCCAGCAGTGACCCCCGGACAGATCTTATTAACAATGAGCAGTTCTTC
cdr3_aa: CASSDPRTDLINNEQFF

d_call: TRBD2
clone_size: NA
v_call: TRBV6-6
j_call: TRBJ2-1
cdr3_nt: TGTGCCAGCGGGTCAGCTAGCGGGCTAAACTTAAATGAGCAGTTCTTC
cdr3_aa: CASGSASGLNLNEQFF

d_call: NA
clone_size: NA
v_call: TRBV4-2
j_call: TRBJ1-5
cdr3_nt: TGTGCCAGCAGCCAAGCATCGGGGGGAGACCAGCCCCAGCATTTT
cdr3_aa: CASSQASGGDQPQHF

d_call: TRBD2
clone_size: NA
v_call: TRBV14
j_call: TRBJ2-3
cdr3_nt: TGTGCCAGCAGCCAACGTCCCGGGACTAGCGGTAGCACAGATACGCAGTATTTT
cdr3_aa: CASSQRPGTSGSTDTQYF

d_call: NA
clone_size: NA
v_call: TRBV19
j_call: TRBJ2-3
cdr3_nt: TGTGCCAGTAGTAACTCCCTCAGGAGGCCCACAGATACGCAGTATTTT
cdr3_aa: CASSNSLRRPTDTQYF

d_call: NA
clone_size: NA
v_call: TRBV4-1
j_call: TRBJ1-1
cdr3_nt: TGCGCCAGCAGCCAAGTGGCAAGGGGGGGGGATGAAGCTTTCTTT
cdr3_aa: CASSQVARGGDEAFF

d_call: TRBD2
clone_size: NA
v_call: TRBV7-9
j_call: TRBJ2-3
cdr3_nt: TGTGCCAGCAGCTACGGGAGGGCGGGACCAGATACGCAGTATTTT
cdr3_aa: CASSYGRAGPDTQYF